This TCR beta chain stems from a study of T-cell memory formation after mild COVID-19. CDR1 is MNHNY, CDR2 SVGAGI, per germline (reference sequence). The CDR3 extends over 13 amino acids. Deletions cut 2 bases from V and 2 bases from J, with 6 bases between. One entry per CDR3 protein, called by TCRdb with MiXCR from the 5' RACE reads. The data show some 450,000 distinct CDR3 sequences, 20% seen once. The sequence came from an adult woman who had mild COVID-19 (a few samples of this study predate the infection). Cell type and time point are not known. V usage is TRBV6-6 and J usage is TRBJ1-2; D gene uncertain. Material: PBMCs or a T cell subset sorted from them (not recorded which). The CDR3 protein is CASSYDPNYGYTF. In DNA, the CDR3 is TGTGCCAGCAGTTACGACCCCAACTATGGCTACACCTTC.